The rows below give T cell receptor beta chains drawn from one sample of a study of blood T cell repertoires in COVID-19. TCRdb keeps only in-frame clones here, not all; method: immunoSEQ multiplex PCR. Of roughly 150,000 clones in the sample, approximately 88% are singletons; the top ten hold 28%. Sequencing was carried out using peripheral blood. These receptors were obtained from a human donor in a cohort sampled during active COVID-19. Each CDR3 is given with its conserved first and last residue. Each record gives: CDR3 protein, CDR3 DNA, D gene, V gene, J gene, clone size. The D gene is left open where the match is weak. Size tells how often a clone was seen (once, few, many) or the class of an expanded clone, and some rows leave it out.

CDR3 protein: CASSPGDRVSNEKLFF
CDR3 DNA: TGTGCCAGCTCTCCCGGGGACAGGGTCTCGAATGAAAAACTGTTTTTT
D gene: TRBD1
V gene: TRBV18
J gene: TRBJ1-4
clone size: -

CDR3 protein: CASSPDRVGVLTF
CDR3 DNA: TGCGCCAGCAGCCCGGACAGGGTAGGCGTCCTGACTTTC
D gene: TRBD1
V gene: TRBV5-1
J gene: TRBJ2-6
clone size: -

CDR3 protein: CASIQRGLQETQYF
CDR3 DNA: TGTGCCAGCATCCAGCGGGGGCTCCAAGAGACCCAGTACTTC
D gene: TRBD2
V gene: TRBV11-2
J gene: TRBJ2-5
clone size: -

CDR3 protein: CASSHFSGGANEQFF
CDR3 DNA: TGCGCCAGCAGCCACTTTAGCGGGGGGGCGAATGAGCAGTTCTTC
D gene: TRBD2
V gene: TRBV4-3
J gene: TRBJ2-1
clone size: -

CDR3 protein: CAISDKTGRSNEQFF
CDR3 DNA: TGTGCCATCAGTGATAAAACAGGAAGGTCCAATGAGCAGTTCTTC
D gene: -
V gene: TRBV10-3
J gene: TRBJ2-1
clone size: -

CDR3 protein: CASSPWTGGGGANVLTF
CDR3 DNA: TGTGCCAGCAGCCCCTGGACAGGAGGGGGTGGGGCCAACGTCCTGACTTTC
D gene: -
V gene: TRBV3-1/TRBV3-2
J gene: TRBJ2-6
clone size: -

CDR3 protein: CASSYPALASYNEQFF
CDR3 DNA: TGTGCCAGCAGTTACCCGGCCTTAGCCTCCTACAATGAGCAGTTCTTC
D gene: -
V gene: TRBV6-5
J gene: TRBJ2-1
clone size: -

CDR3 protein: CASSRPGTGDGYTF
CDR3 DNA: TGTGCCAGCAGCCGTCCCGGGACAGGGGATGGCTACACCTTC
D gene: TRBD1
V gene: TRBV2
J gene: TRBJ1-2
clone size: many

CDR3 protein: CASSVAHGAHGYTF
CDR3 DNA: TGTGCCAGCAGCGTAGCCCATGGGGCCCATGGCTACACCTTC
D gene: -
V gene: TRBV9
J gene: TRBJ1-2
clone size: -

CDR3 protein: CASSEYRDINYGYTF
CDR3 DNA: TGTGCCAGCAGTGAATACAGGGACATTAACTATGGCTACACCTTC
D gene: -
V gene: TRBV2
J gene: TRBJ1-2
clone size: -